This T cell receptor (beta chain) came from a study of neurological immune-mediated disorders. This clonotype was found many times. CDR1 is SGHRS and CDR2 is YFSETQ in the germline V gene. This CDR3 comprises 14 residues. V gave up 0 bases and J gave up 1 base, with 7 bases separating them. TCRdb independently ran MiXCR on the 5' RACE reads; one entry per CDR3 protein. The sample consists of 25,000 to 35,000 distinct CDR3 sequences, roughly 1.6% of them appearing once. Sequenced material: PBMCs. The TCR sequence derives from a woman aged 25 to 39 with multiple sclerosis. This chain joins TRBV5-1 and TRBJ1-1, with D uncertain. The CDR3 DNA follows: TGCGCCAGCAGCTTGGTGCCGTCGAACACTGAAGCTTTCTTT. It yields the protein CASSLVPSNTEAFF.